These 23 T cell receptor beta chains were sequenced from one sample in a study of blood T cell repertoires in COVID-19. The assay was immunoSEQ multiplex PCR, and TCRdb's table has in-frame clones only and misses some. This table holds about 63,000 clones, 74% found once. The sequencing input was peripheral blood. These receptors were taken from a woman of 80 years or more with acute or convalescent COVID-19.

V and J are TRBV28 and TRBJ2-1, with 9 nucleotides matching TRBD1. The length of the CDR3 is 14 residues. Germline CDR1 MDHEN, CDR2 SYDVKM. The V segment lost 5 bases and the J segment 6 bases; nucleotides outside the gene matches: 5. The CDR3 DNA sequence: TGTGCCAGCAGTACGCGGGGACAGGGCAATGAGCAGTTCTTC. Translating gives CASSTRGQGNEQFF.

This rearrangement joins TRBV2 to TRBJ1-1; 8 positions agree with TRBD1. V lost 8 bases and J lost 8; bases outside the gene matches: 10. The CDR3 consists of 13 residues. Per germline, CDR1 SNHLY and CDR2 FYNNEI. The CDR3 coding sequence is TGTGCCAGCGAAGGACAGGGAGTGGGAGAAGCTTTCTTT. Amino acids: CASEGQGVGEAFF.

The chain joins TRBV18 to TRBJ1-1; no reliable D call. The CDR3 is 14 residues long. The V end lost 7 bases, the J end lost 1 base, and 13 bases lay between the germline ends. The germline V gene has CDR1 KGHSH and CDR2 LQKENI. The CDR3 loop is CASFTGAGNTEAFF. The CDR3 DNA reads TGTGCCAGCTTCACCGGAGCTGGGAACACTGAAGCTTTCTTT.

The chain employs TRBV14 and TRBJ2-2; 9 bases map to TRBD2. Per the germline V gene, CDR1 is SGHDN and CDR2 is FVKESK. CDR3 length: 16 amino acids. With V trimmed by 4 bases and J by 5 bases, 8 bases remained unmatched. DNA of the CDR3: TGTGCCAGCAGCCGAATAGCGGGAGTACGAACCGGGGAGCTGTTTTTT. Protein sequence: CASSRIAGVRTGELFF.

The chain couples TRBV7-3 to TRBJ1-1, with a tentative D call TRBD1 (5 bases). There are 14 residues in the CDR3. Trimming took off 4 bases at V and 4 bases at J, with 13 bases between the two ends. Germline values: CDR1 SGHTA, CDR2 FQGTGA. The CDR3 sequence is CASSSQSRGTEAFF. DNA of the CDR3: TGTGCCAGCAGCTCCCAAAGTAGGGGCACTGAAGCTTTCTTT.

This CDR3 is CASSLQGGADTQYF. In DNA, the CDR3 is TGTGCCAGCAGTCTTCAGGGAGGCGCAGATACGCAGTATTTT. V usage is TRBV27 and J usage is TRBJ2-3; tentative D call: TRBD2 (6 bases). Germline V CDR1 and CDR2: MNHEY, SMNVEV (reference sequence). This CDR3 region has 14 residues. V lost 5 bases, J lost 4 bases, and 13 bases lay in between.

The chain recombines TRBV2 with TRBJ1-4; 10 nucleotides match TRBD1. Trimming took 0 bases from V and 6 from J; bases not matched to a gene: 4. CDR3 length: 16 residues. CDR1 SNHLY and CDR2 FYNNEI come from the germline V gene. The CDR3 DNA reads TGTGCCAGCAGTGAAGCAAGGGGACAGGGGCATGAAAAACTGTTTTTT. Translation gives CASSEARGQGHEKLFF.

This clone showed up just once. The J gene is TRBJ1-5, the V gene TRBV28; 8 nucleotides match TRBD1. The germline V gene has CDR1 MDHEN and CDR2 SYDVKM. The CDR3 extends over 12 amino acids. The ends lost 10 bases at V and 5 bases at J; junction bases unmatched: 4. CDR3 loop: CATRDRYQPQHF. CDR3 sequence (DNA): TGTGCCACCCGGGACAGGTATCAGCCCCAGCATTTT.

The CDR3 nucleotides read TGTGCCAGCAGCTTTAGCGGAGATACGCAGTATTTT. It specifies CASSFSGDTQYF. J is TRBJ2-3 and V is TRBV7-2; D possibly corresponds to TRBD2 (6 bases). The CDR3 is 12 amino acids. Looked up from germline, CDR1 is SGHTA and CDR2 is FQGNSA. V dropped 3 bases and J dropped 5 bases, with 6 bases sitting between them.

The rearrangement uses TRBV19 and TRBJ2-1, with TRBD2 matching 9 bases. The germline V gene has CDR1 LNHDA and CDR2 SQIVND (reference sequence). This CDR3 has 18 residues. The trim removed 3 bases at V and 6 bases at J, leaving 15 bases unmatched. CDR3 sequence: CASSIKPYGREGRNEQFF. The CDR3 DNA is TGTGCCAGTAGTATTAAACCGTACGGGCGGGAGGGCCGCAATGAGCAGTTCTTC.

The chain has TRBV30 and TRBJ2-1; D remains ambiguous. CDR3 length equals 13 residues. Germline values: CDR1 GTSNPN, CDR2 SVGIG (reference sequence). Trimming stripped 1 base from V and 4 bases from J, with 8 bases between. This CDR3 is CAWSESVYNEQFF. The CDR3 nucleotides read TGTGCCTGGAGTGAATCGGTATACAATGAGCAGTTCTTC.

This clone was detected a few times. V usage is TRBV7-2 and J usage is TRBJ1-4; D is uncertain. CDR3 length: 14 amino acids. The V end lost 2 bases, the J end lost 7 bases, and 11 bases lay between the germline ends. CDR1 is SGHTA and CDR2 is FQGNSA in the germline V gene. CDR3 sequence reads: CASSLFEGSEKLFF. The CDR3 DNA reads TGTGCCAGCAGCTTATTCGAGGGAAGTGAAAAACTGTTTTTT.

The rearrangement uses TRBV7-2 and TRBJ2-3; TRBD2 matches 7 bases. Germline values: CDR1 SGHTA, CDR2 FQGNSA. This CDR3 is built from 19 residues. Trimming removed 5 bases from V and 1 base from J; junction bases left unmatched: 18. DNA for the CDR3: TGTGCCAGCAGCACTCGAGGGGCCAGGTCTAGCGGACGCACAGATACGCAGTATTTT. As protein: CASSTRGARSSGRTDTQYF.

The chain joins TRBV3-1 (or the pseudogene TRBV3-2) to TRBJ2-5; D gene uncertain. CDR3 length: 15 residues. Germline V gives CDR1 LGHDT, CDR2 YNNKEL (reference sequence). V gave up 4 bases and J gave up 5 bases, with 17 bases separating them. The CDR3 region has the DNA TGTGCCAGCAGCCCCAATCGAGCCTCCATTGAGACCCAGTACTTC. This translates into CASSPNRASIETQYF.

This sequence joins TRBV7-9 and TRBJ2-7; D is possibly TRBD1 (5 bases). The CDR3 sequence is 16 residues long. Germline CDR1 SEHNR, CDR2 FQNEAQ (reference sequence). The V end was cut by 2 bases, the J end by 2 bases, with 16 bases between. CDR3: CASSLPRGKVAYEQYF. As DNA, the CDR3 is TGTGCCAGCAGCTTACCTAGGGGCAAGGTCGCCTACGAGCAGTACTTC.

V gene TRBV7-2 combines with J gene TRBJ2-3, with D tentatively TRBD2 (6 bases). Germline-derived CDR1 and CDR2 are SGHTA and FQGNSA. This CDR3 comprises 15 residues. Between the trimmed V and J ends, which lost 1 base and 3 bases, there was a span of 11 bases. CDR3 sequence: CASSLDDGRTDTQYF. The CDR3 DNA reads TGTGCCAGCAGCTTAGACGACGGGAGAACAGATACGCAGTATTTT.

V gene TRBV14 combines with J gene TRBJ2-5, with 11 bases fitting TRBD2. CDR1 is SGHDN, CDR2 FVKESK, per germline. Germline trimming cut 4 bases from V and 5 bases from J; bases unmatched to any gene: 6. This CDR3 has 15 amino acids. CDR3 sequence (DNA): TGTGCCAGCAGCCTGCTAGCGGGAGGAGCCGAGACCCAGTACTTC. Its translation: CASSLLAGGAETQYF. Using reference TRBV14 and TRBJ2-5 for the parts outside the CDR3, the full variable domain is EAGVTQFPSHSVIEKGQTVTLRCDPISGHDNLYWYRRVMGKEIKFLLHFVKESKQDESGMPNNRFLAERTGGTYSTLKVQPAELEDSGVYFCASSLLAGGAETQYFGPGTRLLVL.

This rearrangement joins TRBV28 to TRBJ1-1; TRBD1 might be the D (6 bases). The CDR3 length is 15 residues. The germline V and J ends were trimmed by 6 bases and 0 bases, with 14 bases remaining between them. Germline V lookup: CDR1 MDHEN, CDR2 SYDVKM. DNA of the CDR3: TGTGCCAGCAGGAAAGGACAGCTCATGAACACTGAAGCTTTCTTT. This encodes CASRKGQLMNTEAFF.

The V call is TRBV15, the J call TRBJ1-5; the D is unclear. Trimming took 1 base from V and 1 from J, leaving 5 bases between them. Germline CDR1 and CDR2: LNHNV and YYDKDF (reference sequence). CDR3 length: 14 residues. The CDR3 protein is CATSRVRSNQPQHF. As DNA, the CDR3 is TGTGCCACCAGCAGAGTCAGGAGCAATCAGCCCCAGCATTTT.

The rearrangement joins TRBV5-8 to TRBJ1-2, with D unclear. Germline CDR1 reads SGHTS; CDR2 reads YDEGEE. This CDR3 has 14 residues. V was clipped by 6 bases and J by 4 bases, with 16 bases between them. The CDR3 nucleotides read TGTGCCAGCACCTGCGGGAAGGTAAGCTATGGCTACACCTTC. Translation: CASTCGKVSYGYTF.

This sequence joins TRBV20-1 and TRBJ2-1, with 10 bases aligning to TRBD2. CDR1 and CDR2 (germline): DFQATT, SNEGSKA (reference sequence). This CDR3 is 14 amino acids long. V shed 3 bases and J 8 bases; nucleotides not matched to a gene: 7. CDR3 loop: CSASLAGAYDEQFF. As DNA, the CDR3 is TGCAGTGCTAGTCTAGCGGGAGCATACGATGAGCAGTTCTTC.

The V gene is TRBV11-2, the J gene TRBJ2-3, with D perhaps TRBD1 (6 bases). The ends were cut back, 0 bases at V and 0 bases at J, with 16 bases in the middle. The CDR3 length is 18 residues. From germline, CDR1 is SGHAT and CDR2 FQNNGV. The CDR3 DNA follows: TGTGCCAGCAGCTTAGAGTATGGGCTGGGGGCTAGCACAGATACGCAGTATTTT. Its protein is CASSLEYGLGASTDTQYF. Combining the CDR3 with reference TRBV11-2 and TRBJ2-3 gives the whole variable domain EAGVAQSPRYKIIEKRQSVAFWCNPISGHATLYWYQQILGQGPKLLIQFQNNGVVDDSQLPKDRFSAERLKGVDSTLKIQPAKLEDSAVYLCASSLEYGLGASTDTQYFGPGTRLTVL.

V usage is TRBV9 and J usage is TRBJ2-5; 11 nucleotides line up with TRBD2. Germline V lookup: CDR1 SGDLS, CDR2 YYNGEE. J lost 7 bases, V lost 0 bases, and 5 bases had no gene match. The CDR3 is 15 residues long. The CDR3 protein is CASSVALAGGGTQYF. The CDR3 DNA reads TGTGCCAGCAGCGTAGCCCTAGCGGGAGGAGGGACCCAGTACTTC. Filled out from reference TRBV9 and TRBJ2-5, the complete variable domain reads DSGVTQTPKHLITATGQRVTLRCSPRSGDLSVYWYQQSLDQGLQFLIQYYNGEERAKGNILERFSAQQFPDLHSELNLSSLELGDSALYFCASSVALAGGGTQYFGPGTRLLVL.